The present T cell receptor (beta chain) was sequenced within a study of cytomegalovirus exposure and HLA in healthy donors. PCR was performed using 60 Vbeta and 13 Jbeta primers. Measured with immunoSEQ multiplex PCR; TCRdb has only the in-frame clones, and not every one. This sample yields 80,000 or so clones, of which 60% to 75% are seen a single time; 8.5% to 14% belongs to the top ten. Turning to this clone: The antigen remains undetermined.

Study observations and caveats: By a later analysis, the bulk of CMV-associated TCR beta chains appeared HLA-restricted. Only CMV serostatus was available as immune exposure information. TCR beta chains associated with HLA were, in a later analysis, more clonally expanded than equally common others. In an earlier analysis, productive rearrangement rates for most beta V segments clustered near 90% or 30%.

Germline V CDR1 and CDR2: LGHNA, YSLEER. This CDR3 has 16 residues. The V segment lost 0 bases and the J segment 4 bases; nucleotides outside the gene matches: 8. The gene calls are TRBV4-3 and TRBJ2-5; 7 nucleotides line up with TRBD2. The sequence was collected from a woman aged 35 to 49 in good health and CMV-seropositive. The sequenced sample consisted of PBMCs. The CDR3 is CASSQETGGVRETQYF. The CDR3 DNA follows: TGCGCCAGCAGCCAAGAAACGGGGGGAGTGAGAGAGACCCAGTACTTC.